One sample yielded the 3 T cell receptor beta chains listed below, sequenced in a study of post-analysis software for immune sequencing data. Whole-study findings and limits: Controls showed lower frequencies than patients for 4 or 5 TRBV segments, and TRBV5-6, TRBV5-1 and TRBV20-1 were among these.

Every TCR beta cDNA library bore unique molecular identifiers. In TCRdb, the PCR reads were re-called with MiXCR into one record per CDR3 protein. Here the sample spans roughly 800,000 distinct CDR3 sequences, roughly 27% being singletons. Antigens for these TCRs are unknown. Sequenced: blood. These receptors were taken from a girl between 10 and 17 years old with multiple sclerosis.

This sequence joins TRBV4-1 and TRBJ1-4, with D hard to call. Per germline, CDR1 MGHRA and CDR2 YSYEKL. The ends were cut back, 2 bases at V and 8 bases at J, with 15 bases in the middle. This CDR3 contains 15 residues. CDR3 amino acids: CASSQLRTVNEKLFF. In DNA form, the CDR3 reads TGCGCCAGCAGCCAACTACGAACTGTAAACGAAAAACTGTTTTTT.

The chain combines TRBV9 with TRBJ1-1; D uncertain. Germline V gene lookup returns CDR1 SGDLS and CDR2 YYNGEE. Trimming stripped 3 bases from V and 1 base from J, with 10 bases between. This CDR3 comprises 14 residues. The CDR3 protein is CASSGGFRNTEAFF. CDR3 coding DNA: TGTGCCAGCAGCGGCGGGTTCCGGAACACTGAAGCTTTCTTT. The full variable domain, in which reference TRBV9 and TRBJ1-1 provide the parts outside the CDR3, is DSGVTQTPKHLITATGQRVTLRCSPRSGDLSVYWYQQSLDQGLQFLIQYYNGEERAKGNILERFSAQQFPDLHSELNLSSLELGDSALYFCASSGGFRNTEAFFGQGTRLTVV.

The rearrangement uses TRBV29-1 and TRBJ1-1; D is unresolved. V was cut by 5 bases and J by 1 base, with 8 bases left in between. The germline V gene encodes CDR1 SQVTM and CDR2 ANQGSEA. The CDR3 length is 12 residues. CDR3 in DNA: TGCAGCGTTCAAATGTCGAACACTGAAGCTTTCTTT. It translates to CSVQMSNTEAFF. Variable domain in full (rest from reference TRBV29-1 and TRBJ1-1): SAVISQKPSRDICQRGTSLTIQCQVDSQVTMMFWYRQQPGQSLTLIATANQGSEATYESGFVIDKFPISRPNLTFSTLTVSNMSPEDSSIYLCSVQMSNTEAFFGQGTRLTVV.